The present entry profiles one T cell receptor (beta chain) with its context. V shed 3 bases and J shed 5 bases, with 13 bases lying between them. The CDR3 contains 13 residues. The V gene's germline CDR1 is GTSNPN and CDR2 SVGIG (reference sequence). These data originate in a study of blood T cell repertoires in COVID-19. As originally analysed: Estimation of nucleated cell counts relied on the amplification of reference gene primers. Profiled with immunoSEQ multiplex PCR; TCRdb holds only in-frame clones, not every one. That table furnishes V, J and clone size, whereas the DNA furnished D and trimming. Counted here are some 360,000 clones, about nine tenths occurring once; the ten biggest clones make up approximately 4.1%.

The rearrangement joins TRBV30 to TRBJ1-1; D might be TRBD1 (5 bases). The receptor comes from a woman aged 55-69 years with COVID-19, enrolled during active disease. The sequencing sample was made of peripheral blood. The DNA of the CDR3 is TGTGCCTGGAGAGGTGGGGGGGTAACTGAAGCTTTCTTT. Translating it yields CAWRGGGVTEAFF.